This TCR beta chain was profiled in a study of shared clonotypes between healthy human individuals (dated by TCRdb to 2019 to 2021). General notes on the study: The cohort comprised two women and three men aged 18 to 49 years. Different laboratories and diverse techniques were used to prepare libraries and sequence TCR repertoires, to increase sequencing depth and limit assay-specific biases. Leukapheresis yielded between about 0.85 and 10 billion PBMCs per donor. To estimate repertoire size and how much clonotype sharing occurs between individuals, the study deeply sequenced the blood TCR repertoires of about five healthy adults. The full study reports these points: Sampling was restricted to blood, and TCR repertoires in tissue are likely to differ from TCR repertoires in blood. Based on pairwise subsampling, the degree of clonotype sharing among donors was expected to be affected by sequencing depth. The small number of donors limited the genetic and exposure-history diversity represented.

This clone was recorded many times. No antigen is known for it. No base quality information exists; no much larger clone differs at one position. Distinct nucleotide sequences in the sample also encode this CDR3. Trimming takes 3 bases from V and 7 bases from J, and the germline ends sit 16 bases apart. CDR1 and CDR2 are drawn from the germline V gene: MDHEN, SYDVKM. Taken from cysteine to phenylalanine, the CDR3 has 15 residues. CDR3 DNA is the only sequence kept; it has 45 bases, read in frame from the first base. The donors were healthy, HIV-negative adults who had no recently reported acute infections or vaccinations. Every donor was a Caucasian adult living in Nashville, Tennessee, USA. For unsorted samples, approximately 84 million PBMCs were counted, and genomic DNA was extracted using the QIAamp DNA Blood Mini kit. Blood was collected by leukapheresis, and PBMCs were isolated by Ficoll-Histopaque density gradient centrifugation and then cryopreserved in liquid nitrogen vapor phase.

Using the deep immunoSEQ assay, TCR CDR3 regions were amplified from genomic DNA by multiplex PCR. Genomic DNA extracted from each cell subset was distributed evenly over all wells of several immunoSEQ 96-well plates, and each plate served as one replicate. For unsorted PBMC, roughly 330 ng genomic DNA, equal to tens of thousands of T cell genomes, was loaded into each replicate PCR. Ten immunoSEQ deep assay plates were used to sequence the unsorted PBMC genomic DNA. Purified libraries were measured with a Qubit 3.0 fluorometer, size-checked on a Bioanalyzer 2100, and measured again with the KAPA Library Quantification kit. A separate single-read 150-cycle Illumina NextSeq 550 flow cell was used to sequence each immunoSEQ 96-well plate. The source study handled its data this way. Because the immunoSEQ output held only junctional sequences and lacked quality scores, the filtering could not match the filtering applied to full-length reads. To assign V/J genes and CDR3, sequences were annotated against IMGT germline references using PyIR, a Python wrapper for IgBLAST v1.9. Any read was removed if the V/J assignment was weak (E-value above 1e-6), the CDR3 was missing, or the read contained stop codons, out-of-frame junctions, or ambiguous translated residues. V3J clonotypes were defined as sequences sharing the same inferred V gene, J gene, and CDR3 amino acid sequence. The percentage overlap between two repertoires was calculated by dividing the number of shared unique clonotypes by the size of the smaller repertoire. Three approaches were used to assess repertoire richness: RTK rarefaction, the Chao1 estimator, and Recon v2.1 estimates of unobserved clonotypes. Entries here come from immuneACCESS through TCRdb and include only in-frame sequences with V and J called. Some clones fail to appear in such tables; in the studies checked, an unresolved V gene covers under half of the shortfall, and the cause of the remainder is unknown. That table is the source of V, J and clone size, and D and trimming were worked out from the DNA. The sample profile shows around 500,000 clones; 70% to 80% of them were found once. The ten most abundant clones make up 10% to 15% of the sample.

The receptor's source is a woman aged 40 to 50 in good health. Some clones in this sample may be carry-over from other donors' samples. Sequenced sample: PBMCs. This chain joins TRBV28 to TRBJ1-5, with the D gene not clear enough to name. The CDR3 reads as follows: CASSFGMKGNQPQHF. The nucleotides are TGTGCCAGCAGTTTTGGTATGAAGGGTAACCAGCCCCAGCATTTT.